This TCR beta chain stems from a study of radiation and T cells in renal cell carcinoma. Study summary: Nephrectomy followed 15 Gy stereotactic body radiation by 4 weeks.

This clone has just one count. Time point noted: baseline pretreatment blood. The sample's treatment: 15 Gy SBRT to primary tumor, nephrectomy 4 weeks later. The tumor was a clear cell renal cell carcinoma. Assay: immunoSEQ multiplex PCR; the TCRdb copy retains only in-frame clones and omits some. The sample comprises 100,000 to 150,000 clones, approximately 78% of which are singletons, and around 3% rests with the top ten. From germline, CDR1 is SNHLY and CDR2 FYNNEI. Trimming stripped 6 bases from V and 2 bases from J, with 14 bases between. The CDR3 loop spans 15 amino acids. The rearrangement joins TRBV2 to TRBJ1-5, with a weak D call TRBD1 (6 bases). This clonotype was sampled from a woman aged 55 to 70 with renal cell carcinoma. The sequencing used blood, collected from a patient whose treatment included radiotherapy and nephrectomy. The CDR3 region is CASRVDSLGNQPQHF. In DNA form, the CDR3 reads TGTGCCAGCAGAGTGGACAGTTTGGGCAATCAGCCCCAGCATTTT. The whole variable domain, remainder taken from reference TRBV2 and TRBJ1-5, is EPEVTQTPSHQVTQMGQEVILRCVPISNHLYFYWYRQILGQKVEFLVSFYNNEISEKSEIFDDQFSVERPDGSNFTLKIRSTKLEDSAMYFCASRVDSLGNQPQHFGDGTRLSIL.